The rows below give T cell receptor beta chains drawn from one sample of a study of T cells in Graves' hyperthyroidism and ophthalmopathy. TCRdb ran MiXCR on the multiplex PCR reads and lists one entry per CDR3 protein. The sample consists of about 690,000 distinct CDR3 sequences, roughly 17% of them appearing once. The sequencing input was blood. Receptors originate from a man aged 50 to 59 with Graves' hyperthyroidism. The CDR3 runs from the conserved cysteine through the conserved F or W. The order of the fields is clone size, D gene, J gene, V gene, CDR3 protein, CDR3 DNA. The D gene is left open where the match is weak. Size is omitted from some rows. Given values are once, few, many or a class for expanded clones.

many,.,TRBJ2-1,TRBV9,CASSVSSDSYNEQFF,TGTGCCAGCAGCGTATCCAGTGACTCCTACAATGAGCAGTTCTTC
few,.,TRBJ2-3,TRBV5-1,CASETGRTGDTQYF,TGCGCCAGCGAGACAGGACGGACGGGGGATACGCAGTATTTT
.,TRBD1,TRBJ1-2,TRBV19,CASRDRALGGYTF,TGTGCCAGTAGGGACAGGGCCCTCGGTGGCTACACCTTC
.,.,TRBJ2-2,TRBV28,CASSSRGVNAGELFF,TGTGCCAGCAGTTCACGTGGGGTCAACGCCGGGGAGCTGTTTTTT
few,.,TRBJ1-4,TRBV6-1,CASKNLFATNEKLFF,TGTGCCAGCAAAAATCTGTTTGCAACTAATGAAAAACTGTTTTTT
many,.,TRBJ2-3,TRBV5-1,CASSLQMASRDTQYF,TGCGCCAGCAGCTTGCAAATGGCTAGCCGAGATACGCAGTATTTT
few,.,TRBJ2-6,TRBV5-1,CASSSPFPQSLVGANVLTF,TGCGCCAGCAGCTCTCCGTTTCCCCAGTCCCTTGTTGGGGCCAACGTCCTGACTTTC
.,TRBD2,TRBJ2-4,TRBV30,CAWSVGREYIQDF,TGTGCCTGGAGTGTCGGGAGGGAGTACATTCAGGACTTC
few,TRBD2,TRBJ2-1,TRBV27,CASSAITSGRRNEQFF,TGTGCCAGCAGTGCCATTACTAGCGGGAGGCGCAATGAGCAGTTCTTC
few,.,TRBJ2-1,TRBV7-9,CASSFQEEPGQFF,TGTGCCAGCAGCTTCCAGGAAGAACCTGGGCAGTTCTTC
few,.,TRBJ1-1,TRBV18,CASSPLGEDEAFF,TGTGCCAGCTCACCATTGGGGGAAGATGAAGCTTTCTTT
many,TRBD2,TRBJ2-1,TRBV11-2,CASSSLGRGPLAGVEQFF,TGTGCCAGCAGCTCATTGGGAAGGGGGCCTCTAGCGGGAGTGGAGCAGTTCTTC
many,.,TRBJ2-1,TRBV11-2,CASSFLGNEQFF,TGTGCCAGCAGCTTTCTAGGCAATGAGCAGTTCTTC
many,.,TRBJ2-2,TRBV28,CASTPPGTGGELFF,TGTGCCAGCACCCCACCAGGGACGGGCGGGGAGCTGTTTTTT
many,.,TRBJ2-1,TRBV12-3/TRBV12-4,CASSLSLRGLEQFF,TGTGCCAGCAGTTTATCGCTCAGGGGCCTCGAGCAGTTCTTC
many,TRBD2,TRBJ2-1,TRBV10-3,CAINPGTSGRNEQFF,TGTGCCATCAATCCCGGGACTAGCGGGAGAAATGAGCAGTTCTTC
many,.,TRBJ2-2,TRBV2,CASSVLGRNTGELFF,TGTGCCAGCAGTGTCCTCGGGAGGAACACCGGGGAGCTGTTTTTT
.,.,TRBJ1-4,TRBV29-1,CSVEGDTNEKLFF,TGCAGCGTTGAAGGGGATACTAATGAAAAACTGTTTTTT
many,.,TRBJ1-2,TRBV28,CASSLVQVPYGYTF,TGTGCCAGCAGTCTCGTACAGGTTCCCTATGGCTACACCTTC
.,.,TRBJ1-1,TRBV20-1,CSAREEGESAEAFF,TGCAGTGCTCGAGAGGAAGGGGAGTCCGCCGAAGCTTTCTTT
.,.,TRBJ2-7,TRBV28,CASIPRTAYEQYF,TGTGCCAGCATCCCCCGGACGGCCTACGAGCAGTACTTC
.,TRBD1,TRBJ2-1,TRBV12-3/TRBV12-4,CASSPTGVQLDNEQFF,TGTGCCAGCAGTCCGACAGGGGTACAGTTGGATAATGAGCAGTTCTTC
many,.,TRBJ2-7,TRBV11-2,CASSLEPDYEQYF,TGTGCCAGCAGCTTAGAGCCAGACTACGAGCAGTACTTC
.,TRBD2,TRBJ2-7,TRBV25-1,CASSEGTRVAGGVYEQYF,TGTGCCAGCAGTGAAGGGACCCGGGTAGCGGGAGGAGTCTACGAGCAGTACTTC
many,TRBD1,TRBJ1-5,TRBV10-3,CAISDPGGNQPQHF,TGTGCCATCAGTGACCCAGGGGGAAATCAGCCCCAGCATTTT
few,.,TRBJ1-1,TRBV7-6,CASSPRGGRTEAFF,TGTGCCAGCAGCCCTAGGGGAGGTCGGACTGAAGCTTTCTTT
many,.,TRBJ2-2,TRBV11-2,CASSFTGPGELFF,TGTGCCAGCAGCTTCACCGGGCCCGGGGAGCTGTTTTTT
.,.,TRBJ1-4,TRBV20-1,CSARDISGNEKLFF,TGCAGTGCTAGAGATATCTCCGGGAATGAAAAACTGTTTTTT
.,.,TRBJ2-7,TRBV20-1,CSASGDPYEQYF,TGCAGTGCTTCAGGGGATCCCTACGAGCAGTACTTC
.,TRBD2,TRBJ2-2,TRBV27,CASGPSGYTGELFF,TGTGCCAGCGGGCCTAGCGGATACACCGGGGAGCTGTTTTTT
many,TRBD1,TRBJ2-1,TRBV28,CASRADRSSYNEQFF,TGTGCCAGCAGAGCGGACAGGAGCTCCTACAATGAGCAGTTCTTC
many,TRBD2,TRBJ2-7,TRBV27,CASSLRREETYEQYF,TGTGCCAGCAGTTTGCGACGGGAGGAAACCTACGAGCAGTACTTC
few,TRBD1,TRBJ1-1,TRBV11-2,CASSLGQGLSPFF,TGTGCCAGCAGCTTAGGACAGGGGTTATCACCTTTCTTT
.,.,TRBJ2-4,TRBV3-1,CASSPGGNIQYF,TGTGCCAGCAGCCCCGGCGGGAACATTCAGTACTTC
many,TRBD2,TRBJ2-7,TRBV27,CASSFGGAGYEQYF,TGTGCCAGCAGTTTCGGGGGGGCGGGCTACGAGCAGTACTTC